This TCR beta chain was captured in a study of human T cells and chemical hapten exposure. Overall study: Patients were given diphenylcyclopropenone on the scalp weekly across the roughly 24-week study. Patients, a majority of them female, were diagnosed with alopecia areata, totalis or universalis. Study observations and caveats: Correlating positively with patch test score were the PT1 expanded TCR counts.

This clonotype was recorded a few times. The antigen is undetermined. Time point meaning: patch test 3, about 24 weeks after DPC sensitization. Treatment defined: therapeutic diphenylcyclopropenone sensitization with weekly scalp DPC. Total RNA was extracted from unfractionated whole blood. TCRdb passed the RACE reads through MiXCR, listing each CDR3 protein once. The sample carries 45,000 to 60,000 distinct CDR3 sequences, under 15% recorded once. V was pared by 0 bases and J by 6 bases, with 17 bases between. The CDR3 consists of 17 residues. Per the germline V gene, CDR1 is KGHSH and CDR2 is LQKENI. This sequence was found in a man aged 25 to 45 with alopecia areata. Some clones in this sample may be carry-over from other donors' samples. The chain couples TRBV18 to TRBJ2-2; D not resolved. Sequenced here: whole blood, sampled in connection with sensitization to the hapten diphenylcyclopropenone (DPC). The CDR3 nucleotides read TGTGCCAGCTCACCACCGGGTCTCAGAACCTCCGCCGGGGAGCTGTTTTTT. It translates to CASSPPGLRTSAGELFF.